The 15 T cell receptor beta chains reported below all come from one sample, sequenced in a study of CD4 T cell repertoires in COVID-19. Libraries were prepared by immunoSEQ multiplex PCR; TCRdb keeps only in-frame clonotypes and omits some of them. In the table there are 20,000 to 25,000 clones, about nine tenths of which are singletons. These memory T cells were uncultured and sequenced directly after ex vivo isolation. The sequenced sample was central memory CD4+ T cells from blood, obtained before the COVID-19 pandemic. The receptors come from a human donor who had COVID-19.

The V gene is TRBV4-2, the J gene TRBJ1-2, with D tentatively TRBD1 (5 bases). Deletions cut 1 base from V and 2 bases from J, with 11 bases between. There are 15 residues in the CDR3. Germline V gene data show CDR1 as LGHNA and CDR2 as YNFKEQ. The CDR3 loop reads CASSQGAQENYGYTF. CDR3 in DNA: TGTGCCAGCAGCCAAGGTGCACAGGAGAACTATGGCTACACCTTC.

This chain's CDR3 is CASSIPGIYNEQFF. CDR3 DNA sequence: TGTGCCAGTAGTATACCGGGAATCTACAATGAGCAGTTCTTC. This chain connects TRBV19 to TRBJ2-1; TRBD2 might be the D (5 bases). This CDR3 has 14 amino acids. Between the trimmed V and J ends, which lost 2 bases and 3 bases, there was a span of 8 bases. CDR1 is LNHDA, CDR2 SQIVND, per germline (reference sequence).

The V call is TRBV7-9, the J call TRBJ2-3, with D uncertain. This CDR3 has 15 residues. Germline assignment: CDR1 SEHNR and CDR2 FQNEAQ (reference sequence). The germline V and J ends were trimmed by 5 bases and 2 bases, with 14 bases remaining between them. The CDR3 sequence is CASSPSVVVTDTQYF. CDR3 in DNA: TGTGCCAGCAGCCCTTCGGTCGTCGTCACAGATACGCAGTATTTT.

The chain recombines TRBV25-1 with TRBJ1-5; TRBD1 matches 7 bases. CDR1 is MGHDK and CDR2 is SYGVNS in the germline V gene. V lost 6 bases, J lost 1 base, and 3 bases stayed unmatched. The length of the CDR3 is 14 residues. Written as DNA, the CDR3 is TGTGCCAGCAGCGAGACAGGGAGCAATCAGCCCCAGCATTTT. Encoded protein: CASSETGSNQPQHF.

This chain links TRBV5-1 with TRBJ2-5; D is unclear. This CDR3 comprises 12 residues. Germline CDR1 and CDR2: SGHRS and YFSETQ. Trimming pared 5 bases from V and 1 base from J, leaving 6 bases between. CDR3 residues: CASRLVQETQYF. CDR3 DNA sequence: TGCGCCAGCAGATTAGTCCAAGAGACCCAGTACTTC. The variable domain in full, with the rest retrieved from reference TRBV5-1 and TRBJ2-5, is KAGVTQTPRYLIKTRGQQVTLSCSPISGHRSVSWYQQTPGQGLQFLFEYFSETQRNKGNFPGRFSGRQFSNSRSEMNVSTLELGDSALYLCASRLVQETQYFGPGTRLLVL.

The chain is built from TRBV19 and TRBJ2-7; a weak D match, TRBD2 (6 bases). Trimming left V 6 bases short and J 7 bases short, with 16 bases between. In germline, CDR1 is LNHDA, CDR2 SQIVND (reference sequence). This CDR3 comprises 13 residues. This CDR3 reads CASRGTFMGEQYF. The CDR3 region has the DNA TGTGCCAGTAGGGGGACTTTTATGGGGGAGCAGTACTTC.

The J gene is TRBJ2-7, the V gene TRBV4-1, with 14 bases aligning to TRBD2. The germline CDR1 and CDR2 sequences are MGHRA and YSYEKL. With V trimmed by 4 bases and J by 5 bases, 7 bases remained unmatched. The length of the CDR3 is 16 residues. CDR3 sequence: CASSRKPGLAGDEQYF. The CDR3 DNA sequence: TGCGCCAGCAGCCGCAAACCGGGACTAGCGGGGGACGAGCAGTACTTC.

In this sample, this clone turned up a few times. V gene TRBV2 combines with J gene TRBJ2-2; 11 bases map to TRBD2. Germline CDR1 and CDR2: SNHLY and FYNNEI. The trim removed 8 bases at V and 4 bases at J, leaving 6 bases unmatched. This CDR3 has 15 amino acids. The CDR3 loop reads CASRTGTSGTGELFF. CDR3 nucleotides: TGTGCCAGCCGCACCGGGACTAGCGGCACCGGGGAGCTGTTTTTT.

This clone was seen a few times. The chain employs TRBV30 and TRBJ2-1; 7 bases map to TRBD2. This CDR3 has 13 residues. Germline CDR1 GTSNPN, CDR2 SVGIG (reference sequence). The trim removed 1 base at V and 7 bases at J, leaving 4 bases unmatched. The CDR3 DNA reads TGTGCCTGGAGTGGAGCGGGATGGAATGAGCAGTTCTTC. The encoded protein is CAWSGAGWNEQFF. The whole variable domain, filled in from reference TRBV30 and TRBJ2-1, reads SQTIHQWPATLVQPVGSPLSLECTVEGTSNPNLYWYRQAAGRGLQLLFYSVGIGQISSEVPQNLSASRPQDRQFILSSKKLLLSDSGFYLCAWSGAGWNEQFFGPGTRLTVL.

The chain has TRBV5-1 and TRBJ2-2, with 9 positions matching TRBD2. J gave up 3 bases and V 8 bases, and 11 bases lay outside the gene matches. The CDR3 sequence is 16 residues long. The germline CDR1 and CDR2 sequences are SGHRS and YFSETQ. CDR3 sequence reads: CASISGSQGDTGELFF. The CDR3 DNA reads TGCGCCAGTATTAGCGGGAGCCAGGGGGACACCGGGGAGCTGTTTTTT.

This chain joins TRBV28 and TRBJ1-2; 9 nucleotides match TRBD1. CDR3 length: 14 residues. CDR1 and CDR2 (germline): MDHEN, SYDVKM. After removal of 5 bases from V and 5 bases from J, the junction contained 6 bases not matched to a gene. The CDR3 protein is CASSPPGQGYGYTF. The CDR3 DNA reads TGTGCCAGCAGTCCACCGGGACAGGGATATGGCTACACCTTC.

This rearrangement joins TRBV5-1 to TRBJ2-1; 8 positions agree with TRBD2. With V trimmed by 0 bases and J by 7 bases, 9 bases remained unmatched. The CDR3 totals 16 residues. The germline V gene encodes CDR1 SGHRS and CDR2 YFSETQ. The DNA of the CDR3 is TGCGCCAGCAGCTTGGTTTCGGGGGGGGGTACGAATGAGCAGTTCTTC. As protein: CASSLVSGGGTNEQFF.

CDR3 sequence (DNA): TGTGCCAGCAATCCGGACTTAGTTAATGAGCAGTTCTTC. This gives the protein CASNPDLVNEQFF. V gene TRBV28 combines with J gene TRBJ2-1, with a tentative D call TRBD2 (5 bases). Deletions cut 7 bases from V and 7 bases from J, with 14 bases between. Per germline, CDR1 MDHEN and CDR2 SYDVKM. This CDR3 spans 13 amino acids.

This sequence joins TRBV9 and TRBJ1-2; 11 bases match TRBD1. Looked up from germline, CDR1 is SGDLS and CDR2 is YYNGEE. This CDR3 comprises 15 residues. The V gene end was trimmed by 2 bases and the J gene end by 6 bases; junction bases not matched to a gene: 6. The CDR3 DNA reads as TGTGCCAGCAGCGTCCGGGACAGGGGGATGGATGGCTACACCTTC. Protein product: CASSVRDRGMDGYTF. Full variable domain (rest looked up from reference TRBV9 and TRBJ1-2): DSGVTQTPKHLITATGQRVTLRCSPRSGDLSVYWYQQSLDQGLQFLIQYYNGEERAKGNILERFSAQQFPDLHSELNLSSLELGDSALYFCASSVRDRGMDGYTFGSGTRLTVV.

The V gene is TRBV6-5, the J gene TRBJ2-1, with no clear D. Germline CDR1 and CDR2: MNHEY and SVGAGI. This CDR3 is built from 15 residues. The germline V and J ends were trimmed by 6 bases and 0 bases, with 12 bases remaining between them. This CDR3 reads CASSQSASSYNEQFF. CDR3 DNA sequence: TGTGCCAGCAGCCAGAGCGCGAGCTCCTACAATGAGCAGTTCTTC.